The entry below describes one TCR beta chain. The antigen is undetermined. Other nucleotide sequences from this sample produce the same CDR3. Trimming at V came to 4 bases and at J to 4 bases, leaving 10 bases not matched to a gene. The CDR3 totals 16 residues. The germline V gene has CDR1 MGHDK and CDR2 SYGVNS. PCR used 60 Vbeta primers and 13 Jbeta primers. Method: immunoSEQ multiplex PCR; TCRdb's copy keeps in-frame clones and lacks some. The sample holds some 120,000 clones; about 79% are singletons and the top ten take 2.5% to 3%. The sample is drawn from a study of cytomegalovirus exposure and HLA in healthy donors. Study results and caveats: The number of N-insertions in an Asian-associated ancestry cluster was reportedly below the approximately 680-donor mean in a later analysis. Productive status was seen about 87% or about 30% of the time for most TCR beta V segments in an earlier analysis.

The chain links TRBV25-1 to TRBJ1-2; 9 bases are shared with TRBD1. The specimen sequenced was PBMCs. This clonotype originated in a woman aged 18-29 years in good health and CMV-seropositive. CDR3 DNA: TGTGCCAGCAGTGGTCCGACAGGGGGACGGTTCTATGGCTACACCTTC. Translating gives CASSGPTGGRFYGYTF.